The clone carrying this TCR beta chain was seen once. The data are from a study of shared clonotypes between healthy human individuals. Libraries were prepared by immunoSEQ multiplex PCR; TCRdb keeps only in-frame clonotypes and omits some of them. Of 1,500,000 or so clones in the sample, around 97% are singletons; the top ten hold over 1%. V lost 0 bases, J lost 6 bases, and 5 bases stayed unmatched. Germline lookup yields CDR1 LGHNA and CDR2 YSLEER. CDR3 length: 16 residues. This sequence originates from a man in his thirties or forties in good health. Material: naive CD4+ T cells sorted from blood. Specified subset: CD45RA+ positively selected. V and J are TRBV4-3 and TRBJ2-7, with 13 bases lining up with TRBD2. CDR3 residues: CASSQDRTSGSVEQYF. The CDR3 DNA follows: TGCGCCAGCAGCCAAGATAGGACTAGCGGGAGTGTCGAGCAGTACTTC.